Only one count was recorded for the clone carrying this TCR beta chain. Germline CDR1 SGHTS, CDR2 YDEGEE. The CDR3 loop spans 15 amino acids. V trimming: 0 bases; J trimming: 3 bases; junction bases outside the gene matches: 5. This sample was included in a study of blood T cell repertoires in COVID-19. For the study at large: The samples span acute and convalescent COVID-19 from the United States, Italy and Spain. T cells, B-cell-depleted T cells, or PBMCs supplied cDNA or gDNA.

Original processing methods: Reference gene primer amplification gave nucleated cell count estimates. Some clones are missing from TCRdb's copy, which holds only in-frame ones; the method was immunoSEQ multiplex PCR. V, J and clone size reflect that table, while D and trimming were determined from the DNA. The sample shows roughly 200,000 clones, 90% of them seen only once. The sequenced material came from peripheral blood. The sequence was obtained from a man in his forties or fifties with acute or convalescent COVID-19. The V call is TRBV5-8, the J call TRBJ2-7, with TRBD1 matching 8 bases. CDR3 amino acids: CASSLGQGAYYEQYF. The CDR3 DNA reads TGTGCCAGCAGCTTGGGGCAGGGGGCCTACTACGAGCAGTACTTC.